The rows below give T cell receptor beta chains drawn from one sample of a study of CD8+CD57+ T cells in acquired aplastic anemia. TCRdb reanalysed the reads using MiXCR and keeps one entry per CDR3 protein. The table records about 150,000 distinct CDR3 sequences, roughly half of them present only once. The sample comprised sorted CD4+, CD8+, or CD8+CD57+ T cells (not recorded which) from PBMCs. These receptors all stem from a human donor with aplastic anemia. Each CDR3 is given with its conserved first and last residue. The D gene is left open where the match is weak. Where a row states a size, it is once, few, many or the class of an expanded clone; other rows omit it.

clone_size: many; d_call: .; v_call: TRBV12-3/TRBV12-4; j_call: TRBJ2-1; cdr3_nt: TGTGCCAGCAGTAAAAACTCCGGTCGACCCCTCCGGTTCAATGAGCAGTTCTTC; cdr3_aa: CASSKNSGRPLRFNEQFF
clone_size: .; d_call: .; v_call: TRBV2; j_call: TRBJ1-6; cdr3_nt: TGTGCCAGCAGTGACAGGACCTATAATTCACCCCTCCACTTT; cdr3_aa: CASSDRTYNSPLHF
clone_size: many; d_call: .; v_call: TRBV4-2; j_call: TRBJ2-2; cdr3_nt: TGTGCCAGCAGCCCTAAGGGGTCCGGGGAGCTGTTTTTT; cdr3_aa: CASSPKGSGELFF
clone_size: many; d_call: .; v_call: TRBV6-2/TRBV6-3; j_call: TRBJ1-1; cdr3_nt: TGTGCCAGTGAGCCGTTTAGGACCATGAACACTGAAGCTTTCTTT; cdr3_aa: CASEPFRTMNTEAFF
clone_size: .; d_call: TRBD1; v_call: TRBV6-1; j_call: TRBJ1-2; cdr3_nt: TGTGCCAGCACCAGGGGGCCCAATTCCTATGGCTACACCTTC; cdr3_aa: CASTRGPNSYGYTF
clone_size: .; d_call: .; v_call: TRBV6-2/TRBV6-3; j_call: TRBJ1-3; cdr3_nt: TGTGCCAGCAGTTATAGGGGAGGCGGGGTGAGGTCTGGAAACACCATATATTTT; cdr3_aa: CASSYRGGGVRSGNTIYF
clone_size: .; d_call: .; v_call: TRBV7-8; j_call: TRBJ2-2; cdr3_nt: TGTGCCAGCAGCCAGACTTTGAACACCGGGGAGCTGTTTTTT; cdr3_aa: CASSQTLNTGELFF
clone_size: many; d_call: .; v_call: TRBV20-1; j_call: TRBJ2-2; cdr3_nt: TGCAGTGCTAGACCCGGGACTCTTTACACCGGGGAGCTGTTTTTT; cdr3_aa: CSARPGTLYTGELFF
clone_size: .; d_call: TRBD1; v_call: TRBV3-1; j_call: TRBJ1-2; cdr3_nt: TGTGCCAGCAGCCGCCAGCCCCCGGGACAGGGTTACGGCTACACCTTC; cdr3_aa: CASSRQPPGQGYGYTF
clone_size: many; d_call: .; v_call: TRBV7-9; j_call: TRBJ1-1; cdr3_nt: TGTGCCAGCAGCTTCTATAACACTGAAGCTTTCTTT; cdr3_aa: CASSFYNTEAFF
clone_size: once; d_call: TRBD1; v_call: TRBV7-8; j_call: TRBJ1-6; cdr3_nt: TGTGCCAGCAGCCCCGAAACAGGGGGCGGTGATTCACCCCTCCACTTT; cdr3_aa: CASSPETGGGDSPLHF
clone_size: many; d_call: TRBD1; v_call: TRBV5-4; j_call: TRBJ2-5; cdr3_nt: TGTGCCAGCAGCTTGGACAGGGGAGAATACGAGACCCAGTACTTC; cdr3_aa: CASSLDRGEYETQYF
clone_size: .; d_call: .; v_call: TRBV24-1; j_call: TRBJ2-7; cdr3_nt: TGTGCCACCAGTGACCAGCGGACCCACGAGCAGTACTTC; cdr3_aa: CATSDQRTHEQYF
clone_size: .; d_call: TRBD1; v_call: TRBV7-9; j_call: TRBJ1-6; cdr3_nt: TGTGCCAGCAGCTTAGCCGGGACAGAGGACTCACCCCTCCACTTT; cdr3_aa: CASSLAGTEDSPLHF
clone_size: .; d_call: TRBD1; v_call: TRBV19; j_call: TRBJ1-1; cdr3_nt: TGTGCCAGTAGACCACCCCGGGACAGGGAGAACACTGAAGCTTTCTTT; cdr3_aa: CASRPPRDRENTEAFF
clone_size: few; d_call: .; v_call: TRBV19; j_call: TRBJ1-5; cdr3_nt: TGTGCCAGTAGTGTGACAGCTTACCAGTATAGCAATCAGCCCCAGCATTTT; cdr3_aa: CASSVTAYQYSNQPQHF
clone_size: .; d_call: TRBD1; v_call: TRBV24-1; j_call: TRBJ1-2; cdr3_nt: TGTGCCACCAGTGACCCCGGGACAGGGAACGGCTACACCTTC; cdr3_aa: CATSDPGTGNGYTF
clone_size: .; d_call: TRBD1; v_call: TRBV10-3; j_call: TRBJ1-6; cdr3_nt: TGTGCCATCAGCGAAGGGACAGGGTCGTCGTCCTATAATTCACCCCTCCGCTTT; cdr3_aa: CAISEGTGSSSYNSPLRF
clone_size: .; d_call: TRBD2; v_call: TRBV20-1; j_call: TRBJ2-3; cdr3_nt: TGCAGTGCTGCCTTGCGGGGGGGAGGCACAGATACGCAGTATTTT; cdr3_aa: CSAALRGGGTDTQYF
clone_size: many; d_call: .; v_call: TRBV7-6; j_call: TRBJ1-4; cdr3_nt: TGTGCCAGCAGCTTAGGGGGGACCCCTGAAAAACTGTTTTTT; cdr3_aa: CASSLGGTPEKLFF
clone_size: many; d_call: .; v_call: TRBV10-2; j_call: TRBJ1-6; cdr3_nt: TGCGCCAGCTTGGAGGGGAATTCGGATTCACCCCTCCACTTT; cdr3_aa: CASLEGNSDSPLHF
clone_size: few; d_call: .; v_call: TRBV6-2/TRBV6-3; j_call: TRBJ1-4; cdr3_nt: TGTGCCAGCAGTTCGTATTTGACGACTAATGAAAAACTGTTTTTT; cdr3_aa: CASSSYLTTNEKLFF
clone_size: .; d_call: .; v_call: TRBV7-9; j_call: TRBJ2-5; cdr3_nt: TGCGCCAGCAGCCGTGCCCTGGGGGAGACCCAGTACTTC; cdr3_aa: CASSRALGETQYF
clone_size: many; d_call: .; v_call: TRBV20-1; j_call: TRBJ2-7; cdr3_nt: TGCAGTGCTAAGATCCGCGGGGTGAGGAACGAGCAGTACTTC; cdr3_aa: CSAKIRGVRNEQYF
clone_size: once; d_call: TRBD2; v_call: TRBV12-3/TRBV12-4; j_call: TRBJ2-7; cdr3_nt: TGTGCCAGCAGTTTAAGCGGGGGTTACGAGCAGTACTTC; cdr3_aa: CASSLSGGYEQYF
clone_size: few; d_call: .; v_call: TRBV2; j_call: TRBJ2-7; cdr3_nt: TGTGCCAGCAGTAGGACAGTCCCCGAGCAGTACTTC; cdr3_aa: CASSRTVPEQYF
clone_size: .; d_call: .; v_call: TRBV12-3/TRBV12-4; j_call: TRBJ1-1; cdr3_nt: TGTGCCAGCAGTCGTAACAGGGTGAACACTGAAGCTTTCTTT; cdr3_aa: CASSRNRVNTEAFF
clone_size: few; d_call: .; v_call: TRBV10-3; j_call: TRBJ2-1; cdr3_nt: TGTGCCATCAGTGAGGCCTACAATGAGCAGTTCTTC; cdr3_aa: CAISEAYNEQFF
clone_size: many; d_call: .; v_call: TRBV9; j_call: TRBJ2-6; cdr3_nt: TGTGCCAGCAGCGTAGAAAGGGTCCCCCACTCTGGGGCCAACGTCCTGACTTTC; cdr3_aa: CASSVERVPHSGANVLTF
clone_size: .; d_call: .; v_call: TRBV6-4; j_call: TRBJ1-1; cdr3_nt: TGTGCCAGCAGCAGTTTCGGCAGGGGGAACACTGAAGCTTTCTTT; cdr3_aa: CASSSFGRGNTEAFF
clone_size: .; d_call: TRBD2; v_call: TRBV7-6; j_call: TRBJ2-3; cdr3_nt: TGTGCCAGCAGCTTAGACCCTAGCGGGGGAGACGGGGATACGCAGTATTTT; cdr3_aa: CASSLDPSGGDGDTQYF
clone_size: once; d_call: .; v_call: TRBV24-1; j_call: TRBJ2-4; cdr3_nt: TGTGCCACCAGTGATTTGTTGGGCCTAGCCAAAAACATTCAGTACTTC; cdr3_aa: CATSDLLGLAKNIQYF
clone_size: .; d_call: .; v_call: TRBV25-1; j_call: TRBJ1-2; cdr3_nt: TGTGCCAGCAGTCCGTCGCCGGATGGCTACACCTTC; cdr3_aa: CASSPSPDGYTF
clone_size: many; d_call: TRBD1; v_call: TRBV9; j_call: TRBJ1-2; cdr3_nt: TGTGCCAGCAGCGTAGGGACAGGGGACTCCCTTGATGGCTACACCTTC; cdr3_aa: CASSVGTGDSLDGYTF
clone_size: .; d_call: .; v_call: TRBV2; j_call: TRBJ2-3; cdr3_nt: TGTGCCACCCAGTCCGGGGGACCCACAGATACGCAGTATTTT; cdr3_aa: CATQSGGPTDTQYF
clone_size: .; d_call: .; v_call: TRBV24-1; j_call: TRBJ1-2; cdr3_nt: TGTGCCACCAGTGATAGGGCGGAATTGACGGGCTACACCTTC; cdr3_aa: CATSDRAELTGYTF
clone_size: .; d_call: .; v_call: TRBV27; j_call: TRBJ2-7; cdr3_nt: TGTGCCAGCAGTTTATGGGTGGGGCAGGGAGGGGGCTACGAGCAGTACTTC; cdr3_aa: CASSLWVGQGGGYEQYF
clone_size: once; d_call: .; v_call: TRBV20-1; j_call: TRBJ1-1; cdr3_nt: TGCAGTGCACAACAGCTGATGAACACTGAAGCTTTCTTT; cdr3_aa: CSAQQLMNTEAFF
clone_size: .; d_call: .; v_call: TRBV19; j_call: TRBJ1-1; cdr3_nt: TGTGCCAGTAGTAGGACAAGTTCGAACACTGAAGCTTTCTTT; cdr3_aa: CASSRTSSNTEAFF
clone_size: .; d_call: .; v_call: TRBV10-1; j_call: TRBJ2-1; cdr3_nt: TGCGCCAGCAGTGGAGCGGCGCCTGATGGTCCCTACAATGAGCAGTTCTTC; cdr3_aa: CASSGAAPDGPYNEQFF
clone_size: .; d_call: .; v_call: TRBV7-9; j_call: TRBJ2-1; cdr3_nt: TGTGCCAGCAGCCCGGGCGTAAGTAGTCAGTTCTTC; cdr3_aa: CASSPGVSSQFF
clone_size: .; d_call: TRBD2; v_call: TRBV24-1; j_call: TRBJ2-3; cdr3_nt: TGTGCCACCAGTGCCGGGACTAGCGGGGGTACGCAGTATTTT; cdr3_aa: CATSAGTSGGTQYF
clone_size: many; d_call: .; v_call: TRBV11-2; j_call: TRBJ1-2; cdr3_nt: TGTGCCAGCAGCTTAGATCGGGGGCAGCTCTATGGCTACACCTTC; cdr3_aa: CASSLDRGQLYGYTF
clone_size: medium-sized; d_call: .; v_call: TRBV19; j_call: TRBJ2-4; cdr3_nt: TGTGCCAGTTCCATGGGGTCCAAAAACATTCAGTACTTC; cdr3_aa: CASSMGSKNIQYF
clone_size: .; d_call: .; v_call: TRBV29-1; j_call: TRBJ1-1; cdr3_nt: TGCAGCGTTGGAGGCGGGCGGGCGACAGACAACGCTGAAGCTTTCTTT; cdr3_aa: CSVGGGRATDNAEAFF
clone_size: .; d_call: TRBD2; v_call: TRBV20-1; j_call: TRBJ2-7; cdr3_nt: TGCAGTGCTAGAGATGGGGGGAGGGAGGATGGGGAGCAGTACTTC; cdr3_aa: CSARDGGREDGEQYF